These 28 T cell receptor beta chains were all obtained from the same sample, sequenced in a study of CD4 T cells in lung cancer. The method was immunoSEQ multiplex PCR; TCRdb's version includes in-frame clones alone and lacks a portion of them. This sample has about 10,000 clones, with roughly three fifths found just once. From the same resection, lung tissue at least 3 cm from the malignant lesion was taken. Source material: normal lung tissue taken away from the tumor. The receptors were gathered from a man aged 55-75 years with non-small cell lung cancer.

The chain carries TRBV7-9 and TRBJ2-3; TRBD1 is a possible D gene (6 bases). From germline, CDR1 is SEHNR and CDR2 FQNEAQ (reference sequence). There are 15 residues in the CDR3. V was trimmed by 4 bases and J by 5 bases, leaving 16 bases between them. The chain's CDR3 is CASSSRGGVIDTQYF. The CDR3 DNA reads as TGTGCCAGCAGCTCCCGAGGGGGAGTTATAGATACGCAGTATTTT.

A single count supports this clone. Other nucleotide sequences in the sample specify the same CDR3. The DNA for the CDR3 is TGTGCCAGCAGCTTGGGTCAGATTAACACTGAAGCTTTCTTT. This gives the protein CASSLGQINTEAFF. J is TRBJ1-1 and V is TRBV5-6; no firm D call. Germline V lookup: CDR1 SGHDT, CDR2 YYEEEE. The CDR3 contains 14 residues. V shed 0 bases and J shed 2 bases, with 8 bases lying between them.

The chain combines TRBV29-1 with TRBJ1-5; 7 positions match TRBD1. The CDR3 spans 12 residues. From germline, CDR1 is SQVTM and CDR2 ANQGSEA. V trimming: 4 bases; J trimming: 4 bases; junction bases outside the gene matches: 1. CDR3 DNA: TGCAGCGTTGGACAGGGTAATCAGCCCCAGCATTTT. Protein product: CSVGQGNQPQHF.

The chain couples TRBV9 to TRBJ2-5; 11 bases are shared with TRBD2. The germline V gene has CDR1 SGDLS and CDR2 YYNGEE. J gave up 1 base and V 1 base, and 18 bases lay outside the gene matches. This CDR3 spans 21 amino acids. The CDR3 coding sequence is TGTGCCAGCAGCGTACCCGGGCTAGCGGGAGGTTCGGCTCCATCCCAAGAGACCCAGTACTTC. Its translation is CASSVPGLAGGSAPSQETQYF.

The chain employs TRBV6-4 and TRBJ2-2, with 10 bases lining up with TRBD2. The CDR3 contains 15 residues. With V trimmed by 3 bases and J by 8 bases, 6 bases remained unmatched. The germline CDR1 and CDR2 sequences are MRHNA and SNTAGT. In DNA form, the CDR3 reads TGTGCCAGCAGTGAACTAGCGGGGTCATCGGGGGAGCTGTTTTTT. It specifies CASSELAGSSGELFF.

This clone came up a few times. DNA for the CDR3: TGCGCCAGCAGCTCCGGGACTAGCGGGAGCCATGAGCAGTTCTTC. It yields the protein CASSSGTSGSHEQFF. The genes are TRBV5-1 and TRBJ2-1; 14 bases align to TRBD2. V was clipped by 3 bases and J by 8 bases; unmatched bases: 4. Germline V gene sequence: CDR1 SGHRS, CDR2 YFSETQ. There are 15 residues in the CDR3.

The chain couples TRBV6-1 to TRBJ2-2; TRBD2 aligns across 7 bases. Germline V gives CDR1 MNHNS, CDR2 SASEGT. The CDR3 extends over 13 amino acids. The V gene end was trimmed by 7 bases and the J gene end by 3 bases; junction bases not matched to a gene: 2. CDR3 protein: CASTGGYTGELFF. The CDR3 nucleotides are TGTGCCAGCACGGGGGGATACACCGGGGAGCTGTTTTTT.

This clone was seen a few times. The V call is TRBV11-2, the J call TRBJ2-3; D unresolved. Trimming stripped 1 base from V and 8 bases from J, with 7 bases between. The CDR3 runs to 12 residues. In germline, CDR1 is SGHAT, CDR2 FQNNGV. CDR3 nucleotides: TGTGCCAGCAGCTTAGCTGTAGCTACGCAGTATTTT. Residues: CASSLAVATQYF.

The CDR3 protein is CASSGQANQPQHF. The CDR3 region has the DNA TGTGCCAGCTCTGGACAGGCCAATCAGCCCCAGCATTTT. The chain combines TRBV18 with TRBJ1-5; TRBD1 matches 7 bases. CDR3 size: 13 residues. Losses at the gene ends were 6 bases for V and 3 bases for J; bases not matched to a gene: 2. CDR1 and CDR2 (germline): KGHSH, LQKENI.

The V gene is TRBV11-2, the J gene TRBJ2-4; TRBD2 might be the D (6 bases). The ends were cut back, 3 bases at V and 1 base at J, with 10 bases in the middle. The CDR3 is made up of 15 amino acids. Per the germline V gene, CDR1 is SGHAT and CDR2 is FQNNGV. CDR3 nucleotides: TGTGCCAGCAGCTTGGGGGGTTGGGCCAAAAACATTCAGTACTTC. As protein: CASSLGGWAKNIQYF. The full variable domain, in which reference TRBV11-2 and TRBJ2-4 provide the parts outside the CDR3, is EAGVAQSPRYKIIEKRQSVAFWCNPISGHATLYWYQQILGQGPKLLIQFQNNGVVDDSQLPKDRFSAERLKGVDSTLKIQPAKLEDSAVYLCASSLGGWAKNIQYFGAGTRLSVL.

The chain couples TRBV13 to TRBJ1-5, with TRBD1 matching over 7 bases. The V segment lost 0 bases and the J segment 5 bases; nucleotides outside the gene matches: 4. Germline CDR1 reads PRHDT; CDR2 reads FYEKMQ (reference sequence). CDR3 length: 15 residues. The CDR3 sequence: CASSLGTGYDQPQHF. CDR3 bases: TGTGCCAGCAGCTTAGGGACAGGGTACGATCAGCCCCAGCATTTT.

The rearrangement joins TRBV9 to TRBJ1-2; 9 bases match TRBD1. The CDR3 covers 15 residues. Trimming removed 0 bases from V and 7 bases from J; junction bases left unmatched: 7. Germline CDR1 SGDLS, CDR2 YYNGEE. The CDR3 DNA follows: TGTGCCAGCAGCGTAGCTACGGGACAGGGAGGTGGCTACACCTTC. Translated, it gives CASSVATGQGGGYTF.

CDR3 in amino acids: CSARNLQPQHF. The CDR3 DNA is TGCAGTGCTAGAAATCTTCAGCCCCAGCATTTT. The chain carries TRBV20-1 and TRBJ1-5; D not certain. Germline assignment: CDR1 DFQATT and CDR2 SNEGSKA (reference sequence). Trimming left V 2 bases short and J 6 bases short, with 5 bases between. The CDR3 loop spans 11 amino acids.

The rearrangement uses TRBV27 and TRBJ2-2; TRBD2 agrees at 9 bases. CDR1 and CDR2 from the germline V gene are MNHEY and SMNVEV (reference sequence). This CDR3 comprises 15 residues. The ends lost 5 bases at V and 7 bases at J; junction bases unmatched: 8. The CDR3 DNA reads as TGTGCCAGCAGTCCCGGGACTAGCAGAGTCGGGGAGCTGTTTTTT. It encodes CASSPGTSRVGELFF.

This clone has a handful of counts. This chain connects TRBV27 to TRBJ2-6, with 7 bases fitting TRBD1. The CDR3 runs to 12 residues. Trimming cost V 4 bases and J 19 bases; bases outside gene matches: 10. CDR1 is MNHEY and CDR2 is SMNVEV in the germline V gene (reference sequence). This CDR3 is CASSSLTGPITF. The CDR3 DNA reads TGTGCCAGCAGTTCCCTGACAGGGCCCATAACTTTC.

This chain joins TRBV27 and TRBJ1-1, with D perhaps TRBD1 (5 bases). The CDR3 has 12 residues. The germline V gene has CDR1 MNHEY and CDR2 SMNVEV (reference sequence). V was shortened by 6 bases and J by 1 base, with 6 bases between the two germline ends. The CDR3 bases are TGTGCCAGCAGGGACACGAACACTGAAGCTTTCTTT. Translated: CASRDTNTEAFF.

Details on this clone: Only one base separates this from a far larger clonotype, so it likely reflects a read error. The sample contains more than one DNA sequence encoding this CDR3. The V and J genes are TRBV7-9 and TRBJ2-3, with D perhaps TRBD2 (5 bases). This CDR3 spans 14 amino acids. The V end lost 3 bases, the J end lost 2 bases, and 9 bases lay between the germline ends. Germline CDR1 SEHNR, CDR2 FQNEAQ (reference sequence). DNA for the CDR3: TGTGCCAGCAGCTTGGTCGGGGACACAGATACGCAGTATTTT. This codes for CASSLVGDTDTQYF.

CDR3 residues: CASSPGQAYSNQPQHF. CDR3 bases: TGTGCCAGCAGCCCAGGACAGGCTTATAGCAATCAGCCCCAGCATTTT. The chain carries TRBV7-9 and TRBJ1-5; 7 positions match TRBD1. The CDR3 covers 16 residues. Germline CDR1 is SEHNR and CDR2 is FQNEAQ (reference sequence). J lost 0 bases, V lost 5 bases, and 7 bases had no gene match.

This clone was seen more than once but under ten times. The chain has TRBV11-2 and TRBJ2-2, with 7 bases fitting TRBD1. Germline CDR1 and CDR2: SGHAT and FQNNGV. The V segment lost 7 bases and the J segment 9 bases; nucleotides outside the gene matches: 11. This CDR3 region has 14 residues. DNA for the CDR3: TGTGCCAGCACCTTGGGACAGAGGGGCCGGGAGCTGTTTTTT. Amino acid sequence: CASTLGQRGRELFF.

This clone was seen a handful of times. The chain links TRBV19 to TRBJ1-5; no firm D call. The germline V and J ends were trimmed by 5 bases and 0 bases, with 8 bases remaining between them. Germline V lookup: CDR1 LNHDA, CDR2 SQIVND (reference sequence). The CDR3 covers 14 residues. The CDR3 DNA reads TGTGCCAGTAGTCTGGCAGATAGCAATCAGCCCCAGCATTTT. Protein product: CASSLADSNQPQHF.

V and J are TRBV9 and TRBJ2-1; 9 bases map to TRBD1. The germline V gene encodes CDR1 SGDLS and CDR2 YYNGEE. The CDR3 runs 14 residues. After removal of 5 bases from V and 4 bases from J, the junction contained 4 bases not matched to a gene. The CDR3 DNA is TGTGCCAGCAGTGACAGGGGGGATTACAATGAGCAGTTCTTC. Its translation is CASSDRGDYNEQFF. The full variable domain, its missing parts supplied by reference TRBV9 and TRBJ2-1, is DSGVTQTPKHLITATGQRVTLRCSPRSGDLSVYWYQQSLDQGLQFLIQYYNGEERAKGNILERFSAQQFPDLHSELNLSSLELGDSALYFCASSDRGDYNEQFFGPGTRLTVL.

The genes are TRBV7-2 and TRBJ1-5, with D possibly being TRBD1 (5 bases). The germline V gene has CDR1 SGHTA and CDR2 FQGNSA. The ends were cut back, 2 bases at V and 2 bases at J, with 7 bases in the middle. The CDR3 runs 14 residues. The CDR3 region is CASSLWGGNQPQHF. As DNA, the CDR3 is TGTGCCAGCAGCTTATGGGGGGGCAATCAGCCCCAGCATTTT.

The J gene is TRBJ1-2, the V gene TRBV4-1; no definite D call. Per germline, CDR1 MGHRA and CDR2 YSYEKL. Trimming took off 1 base at V and 5 bases at J, with 11 bases between the two ends. This CDR3 has 14 residues. The DNA of the CDR3 is TGCGCCAGCAGCCAAGCGAGCATGCGGTATGGCTACACCTTC. Translation: CASSQASMRYGYTF.

The chain couples TRBV5-1 to TRBJ1-1, with 11 positions matching TRBD1. This CDR3 comprises 14 residues. V was clipped by 7 bases and J by 4 bases; unmatched bases: 6. Germline assignment: CDR1 SGHRS and CDR2 YFSETQ. CDR3 protein: CASSRDRGTTEAFF. DNA for the CDR3: TGCGCCAGCTCCCGGGACAGGGGGACCACTGAAGCTTTCTTT. The full variable domain, its missing parts supplied by reference TRBV5-1 and TRBJ1-1, is KAGVTQTPRYLIKTRGQQVTLSCSPISGHRSVSWYQQTPGQGLQFLFEYFSETQRNKGNFPGRFSGRQFSNSRSEMNVSTLELGDSALYLCASSRDRGTTEAFFGQGTRLTVV.

This clone has just a few counts. This chain links TRBV15 with TRBJ2-1, with TRBD2 identical over 7 bases. V lost 0 bases and J lost 7; bases outside the gene matches: 12. Germline lookup yields CDR1 LNHNV and CDR2 YYDKDF (reference sequence). CDR3 length equals 17 residues. CDR3 sequence: CATSRDPGEGRRNEQFF. CDR3 in DNA: TGTGCCACCAGCAGAGATCCCGGGGAGGGGAGAAGGAATGAGCAGTTCTTC.

The chain employs TRBV6-5 and TRBJ2-1; 12 nucleotides match TRBD2. Germline V gene sequence: CDR1 MNHEY, CDR2 SVGAGI. The length of the CDR3 is 15 residues. Germline trimming cut 5 bases from V and 4 bases from J; bases unmatched to any gene: 3. CDR3 sequence reads: CASSPTSGSYNEQFF. CDR3 in DNA: TGTGCCAGCAGTCCGACTAGCGGGAGTTACAATGAGCAGTTCTTC.

By sample fraction, this clone is large. The CDR3 nucleotides read TGTGCCAGCGAACTGGAAGCGGGAGGCACCGGGGAGCTGTTTTTT. It encodes CASELEAGGTGELFF. The gene calls are TRBV6-5 and TRBJ2-2; the match to TRBD2 covers 9 bases. Germline CDR1 is MNHEY and CDR2 is SVGAGI. J lost 4 bases, V lost 8 bases, and 8 bases had no gene match. The CDR3 spans 15 residues.

V is TRBV6-4 and J is TRBJ2-6, with a weak D call TRBD2 (6 bases). The CDR3 is made up of 18 amino acids. Germline loops: CDR1 MRHNA, CDR2 SNTAGT. Deletions cut 0 bases from V and 9 bases from J, with 21 bases between. The chain's CDR3 is CASSDSLQSARGGNVLTF. The CDR3 coding sequence is TGTGCCAGCAGTGACTCCCTTCAGTCTGCCCGGGGAGGCAACGTCCTGACTTTC.